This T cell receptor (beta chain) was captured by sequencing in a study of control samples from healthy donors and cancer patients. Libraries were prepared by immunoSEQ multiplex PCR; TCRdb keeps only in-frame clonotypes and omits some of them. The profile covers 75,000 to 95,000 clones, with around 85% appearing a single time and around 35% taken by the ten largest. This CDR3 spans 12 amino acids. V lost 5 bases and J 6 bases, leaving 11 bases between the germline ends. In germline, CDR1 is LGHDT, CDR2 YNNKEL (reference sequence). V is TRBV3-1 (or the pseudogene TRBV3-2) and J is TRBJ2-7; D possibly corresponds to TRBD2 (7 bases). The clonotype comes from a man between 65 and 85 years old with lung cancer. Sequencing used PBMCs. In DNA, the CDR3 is TGTGCCAGCAGCACGGGGGGCGGCGAGCAGTACTTC. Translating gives CASSTGGGEQYF.